This record looks at one T cell receptor (beta chain) sequence and its context. The CDR3 has 14 residues. These data are taken from a study of T cells expressing NK-cell markers. TCRdb re-called the 5' RACE reads and gives one entry per CDR3 protein, without DNA. The table for this sample gives about 540,000 distinct CDR3 sequences. The TCR originated in a man aged 18-30 years in good health. The material sequenced was blood T cells: a sorted CD56 or NKG2C T cell subset, CD4+ or CD8+ T cells, or bulk PBMC T cells (not recorded which). V is TRBV12-3 or TRBV12-4 and J is TRBJ2-3; TCRdb reports TRBD2, a call that lacks DNA to check it against. The CDR3 spells CASSKGLAGDTQYF.